The 18 T cell receptor beta chains presented below share a single source sample, sequenced in a study of regulatory and conventional T cells in RAG deficiency. Genomic DNA came from blood conventional CD4+ T cells gated CD25-low CD127-high. TCRdb keeps only in-frame clones here, not all; method: immunoSEQ multiplex PCR. The sample carries about 34,000 clones, roughly three quarters recorded once. Separately, the same data were catalogued under a study of regulatory T cells. Turning to that study: Primers: 52 TRBV forward and 13 TRBJ reverse.

Specimen: CD4+ effector T cells sorted from blood. These receptors all come from a human donor in good health.

In nucleotides, the CDR3 is TGCGCCAGCAGCACGACCGGGACTAGCGGGGCAGAAGAGACCCAGTACTTC. It codes for CASSTTGTSGAEETQYF. The chain carries TRBV5-1 and TRBJ2-5; 13 positions agree with TRBD2. The CDR3 has 17 residues. V lost 4 bases and J lost 3; bases outside the gene matches: 9. In germline, CDR1 is SGHRS, CDR2 YFSETQ. Filled out from reference TRBV5-1 and TRBJ2-5, the complete variable domain reads KAGVTQTPRYLIKTRGQQVTLSCSPISGHRSVSWYQQTPGQGLQFLFEYFSETQRNKGNFPGRFSGRQFSNSRSEMNVSTLELGDSALYLCASSTTGTSGAEETQYFGPGTRLLVL.

V is TRBV21-1 and J is TRBJ2-1; the table's D call TRBD2 went unverified against the DNA. TRBV21-1 is described as a pseudogene. The CDR3 has 12 residues. The CDR3 DNA reads as TGTGCCGAGACTAGCGGGGGGCCCGAGCAGTTCTTC. Protein: CAETSGGPEQFF.

V gene TRBV11-2 combines with J gene TRBJ1-1; tentative D call: TRBD1 (5 bases). CDR1 and CDR2 from the germline V gene are SGHAT and FQNNGV. Deletions cut 5 bases from V and 5 bases from J, with 18 bases between. The CDR3 spans 15 residues. The CDR3 nucleotides read TGTGCCAGCAGCCAGACTACGCAGGGTGGGACTGAAGCTTTCTTT. It codes for CASSQTTQGGTEAFF.

The rearrangement joins TRBV7-3 to TRBJ1-4; the D gene is possibly TRBD1 (6 bases). CDR1 and CDR2 (germline): SGHTA, FQGTGA. The V and J ends lost 3 bases and 7 bases respectively, with 15 bases between them. The CDR3 length is 15 residues. The CDR3 DNA is TGTGCCAGCAGCTTGGTACAGGGAGTTAGTGAAAAACTGTTTTTT. It codes for CASSLVQGVSEKLFF.

DNA for the CDR3: TGTGCCAGCAGCCTTCGAGGCCATATGAACACTGAAGCTTTCTTT. Its protein product is CASSLRGHMNTEAFF. The rearrangement joins TRBV14 to TRBJ1-1; D remains unclear. The CDR3 is 15 amino acids. V was pared by 4 bases and J by 0 bases, with 12 bases between. Germline CDR1 and CDR2: SGHDN and FVKESK.

CDR3 protein: CSVASDTQYF. The CDR3 DNA reads TGCAGCGTGGCGAGCGATACGCAGTATTTT. The chain combines TRBV29-1 with TRBJ2-3; no clear D. Trimming removed 6 bases at V and 6 bases at J, with 7 bases between. The CDR3 is 10 residues long. Germline lookup yields CDR1 SQVTM and CDR2 ANQGSEA.

This clone has only one observation. The CDR3 loop is CASSWDRSNSPLHF. The DNA for the CDR3 is TGTGCCAGCAGCTGGGACAGGAGTAATTCACCCCTCCACTTT. V gene TRBV6-5 combines with J gene TRBJ1-6, with 8 bases fitting TRBD1. Germline V gene sequence: CDR1 MNHEY, CDR2 SVGAGI. V dropped 6 bases and J dropped 6; count of bases not matched to a gene: 4. The CDR3 sequence is 14 residues long.

The chain uses TRBV18 and TRBJ1-1; no reliable D call. Trimming took 2 bases from V and 1 from J, leaving 2 bases between them. The V gene's germline CDR1 is KGHSH and CDR2 LQKENI. The CDR3 length is 12 residues. The CDR3 DNA reads as TGTGCCAGCTCACCAAGGAACACTGAAGCTTTCTTT. Its translation: CASSPRNTEAFF.

This clone was counted once. This chain uses TRBV7-8 with TRBJ1-1; D unclear. CDR1 SGHVS and CDR2 FQNEAQ come from the germline V gene. V was pared by 0 bases and J by 5 bases, with 7 bases between. CDR3 length equals 13 residues. The CDR3 sequence is CASSLAHGTEAFF. As DNA, the CDR3 is TGTGCCAGCAGCTTAGCGCACGGGACTGAAGCTTTCTTT.

A few counts support this clone. This rearrangement joins TRBV6-5 to TRBJ2-7; the D is unclear. Germline-derived CDR1 and CDR2 are MNHEY and SVGAGI. V was trimmed by 0 bases and J by 5 bases, leaving 2 bases between them. This CDR3 has 11 amino acids. CDR3 sequence: CASSYSNEQYF. The DNA for the CDR3 is TGTGCCAGCAGTTACTCGAACGAGCAGTACTTC.

This clone was seen once. The chain is built from TRBV7-9 and TRBJ1-1; tentatively, D is TRBD1 (6 bases). In germline, CDR1 is SEHNR, CDR2 FQNEAQ (reference sequence). This CDR3 is built from 17 residues. Trimming cost V 2 bases and J 7 bases, with 23 bases left between them. The CDR3 DNA is TGTGCCAGCAGCTTATACAGGGAACCAAGACGCGGTGATGAAGCTTTCTTT. As protein: CASSLYREPRRGDEAFF. Supplemented by reference TRBV7-9 and TRBJ1-1, the full variable domain reads DTGVSQNPRHKITKRGQNVTFRCDPISEHNRLYWYRQTLGQGPEFLTYFQNEAQLEKSRLLSDRFSAERPKGSFSTLEIQRTEQGDSAMYLCASSLYREPRRGDEAFFGQGTRLTVV.

The chain carries TRBV7-8 and TRBJ2-1, with 8 nucleotides matching TRBD2. With 5 bases clipped from V and 10 bases from J, the junction kept 4 bases outside the gene matches. The CDR3 length is 12 residues. Germline values: CDR1 SGHVS, CDR2 FQNEAQ. In DNA, the CDR3 is TGTGCCAGCAGCCTTACTAGCGGCGAGCAGTTCTTC. Protein product: CASSLTSGEQFF. Combining the CDR3 with reference TRBV7-8 and TRBJ2-1 gives the whole variable domain GAGVSQSPRYKVAKRGQDVALRCDPISGHVSLFWYQQALGQGPEFLTYFQNEAQLDKSGLPSDRFFAERPEGSVSTLKIQRTQQEDSAVYLCASSLTSGEQFFGPGTRLTVL.

The chain couples TRBV15 to TRBJ2-4; D not resolved. The CDR3 is 14 residues long. CDR1 is LNHNV, CDR2 YYDKDF, per germline (reference sequence). V lost 0 bases and J lost 6, with 9 bases in between. This CDR3 is CATSRDLERNIQYF. Here the CDR3 DNA reads TGTGCCACCAGCAGAGATCTCGAGAGAAACATTCAGTACTTC. The full variable domain, in which reference TRBV15 and TRBJ2-4 provide the parts outside the CDR3, is DAMVIQNPRYQVTQFGKPVTLSCSQTLNHNVMYWYQQKSSQAPKLLFHYYDKDFNNEADTPDNFQSRRPNTSFCFLDIRSPGLGDTAMYLCATSRDLERNIQYFGAGTRLSVL.

A single count supports this clone. The CDR3 region is CASSSGGWDYGYTF. The CDR3 region has the DNA TGCGCCAGCAGCTCCGGGGGCTGGGACTATGGCTACACCTTC. The chain employs TRBV5-1 and TRBJ1-2; D might be TRBD1 (6 bases). The germline V and J ends were trimmed by 3 bases and 3 bases, with 12 bases remaining between them. The CDR3 length is 14 residues. Germline V gene sequence: CDR1 SGHRS, CDR2 YFSETQ.

V gene TRBV2 combines with J gene TRBJ2-1; 8 positions agree with TRBD2. The CDR3 runs to 14 residues. Germline V gene sequence: CDR1 SNHLY, CDR2 FYNNEI. Trimming cost V 5 bases and J 3 bases; bases outside gene matches: 3. CDR3 protein: CASSRTSFYNEQFF. Written as DNA, the CDR3 is TGTGCCAGCAGTCGGACTAGCTTCTACAATGAGCAGTTCTTC.

The genes are TRBV19 and TRBJ1-5; D not resolved. CDR3 length equals 14 residues. V lost 4 bases and J lost 7, with 14 bases in between. Per the germline V gene, CDR1 is LNHDA and CDR2 is SQIVND (reference sequence). The CDR3 sequence is CASSTSRTGQPQHF. CDR3 bases: TGTGCCAGTAGTACTTCGCGGACTGGGCAGCCCCAGCATTTT.

The chain employs TRBV23-1 and TRBJ2-7; TRBD1 aligns across 7 bases. TRBV23-1 is an ORF for which the function is uncertain. Germline trimming cut 3 bases from V and 5 bases from J; bases unmatched to any gene: 10. The CDR3 is made up of 15 amino acids. The CDR3 sequence is CASSHTRQGKNEQYF. In DNA form, the CDR3 reads TGCGCCAGCAGTCACACCCGACAGGGTAAGAACGAGCAGTACTTC.

The genes are TRBV5-1 and TRBJ2-1, with 7 bases fitting TRBD1. V gave up 2 bases and J gave up 2 bases; unmatched junction bases: 1. Looked up from germline, CDR1 is SGHRS and CDR2 is YFSETQ. The CDR3 covers 14 residues. CDR3 DNA sequence: TGCGCCAGCAGCTTTGGACAGGCCTACAATGAGCAGTTCTTC. Translation gives CASSFGQAYNEQFF.